The rows below give T cell receptor beta chains drawn from one sample of a study of human T cells and chemical hapten exposure. Each CDR3 protein gets one entry after TCRdb re-called the RACE reads with MiXCR. The sample has 90,000 to 110,000 distinct CDR3 sequences; roughly a tenth are singletons. The material was whole blood, obtained in connection with sensitization to the hapten diphenylcyclopropenone (DPC). The receptors stem from a woman aged 40-49 years with alopecia areata. Some clones in this sample may be carry-over from other donors' samples. CDR3s include the opening cysteine and the closing phenylalanine or tryptophan. D genes are given only for firm matches. Some rows have no size entry. The others give once, few or many, or a class for an expanded clone.

d_call j_call cdr3_length v_call clone_size cdr3_aa cdr3_nt
. TRBJ2-4 17 TRBV21-1 few CASSRPGISRGKNIQYF TGTGCCAGCAGCAGACCCGGGATCTCGAGAGGCAAAAACATTCAGTACTTC
. TRBJ2-5 12 TRBV20-1 few CSARDLGETQYF TGCAGTGCTAGAGATCTAGGAGAGACCCAGTACTTC
. TRBJ1-2 15 TRBV12-2 many CARTKMGTFLNGYTF TGTGCAAGGACCAAAATGGGGACCTTCCTAAATGGCTACACCTTC
. TRBJ1-4 15 TRBV6-1 many CASGWGPEANEKLFF TGTGCCAGCGGCTGGGGCCCCGAGGCAAATGAAAAACTGTTTTTT
. TRBJ1-1 13 TRBV12-3/TRBV12-4 few CASSKTRDTEAFF TGTGCCAGCAGCAAAACTCGTGACACTGAAGCTTTCTTT
TRBD2 TRBJ2-1 18 TRBV4-3 many CASSQDYWGLAGYNEQFF TGCGCCAGCAGCCAAGATTATTGGGGACTAGCGGGCTACAATGAGCAGTTCTTC
TRBD2 TRBJ2-1 16 TRBV12-3/TRBV12-4 few CASSSTSGGAYNEQFF TGTGCCAGCAGTTCAACTAGCGGGGGGGCCTACAATGAGCAGTTCTTC
TRBD2 TRBJ2-7 17 TRBV20-1 . CSASRLAGVIASYEQYF TGCAGTGCTAGCCGACTAGCGGGAGTAATAGCAAGCTACGAGCAGTACTTC
. TRBJ2-2 13 TRBV5-8 . CASSRGVTGELFF TGTGCCAGCAGCCGAGGGGTGACCGGGGAGCTGTTTTTT
. TRBJ1-1 16 TRBV7-2 . CASSLARYVGNTEAFF TGTGCCAGCAGCTTAGCGCGTTACGTCGGGAACACTGAAGCTTTCTTT
. TRBJ1-1 16 TRBV7-2 . CASSLGPLRGSTEAFF TGTGCCAGCAGCTTAGGCCCCCTCAGGGGCAGCACTGAAGCTTTCTTT
. TRBJ2-3 11 TRBV12-3/TRBV12-4 many CASGGADTQYF TGTGCCAGCGGGGGAGCAGATACGCAGTATTTT
. TRBJ2-2 12 TRBV7-9 . CASSPSPGELFF TGTGCCAGCAGCCCTTCTCCCGGGGAGCTGTTTTTT
. TRBJ2-1 14 TRBV12-3/TRBV12-4 few CASTPGLRGNEQFF TGTGCCAGCACCCCAGGGCTCCGGGGCAATGAGCAGTTCTTC
. TRBJ1-4 11 TRBV4-1 few CASSQAGFLFF TGCGCCAGCAGCCAAGCCGGGTTCCTGTTTTTT
TRBD1 TRBJ1-2 14 TRBV5-1 many CASSFSPGGDGYTF TGCGCCAGCAGCTTTTCCCCAGGGGGCGACGGCTACACCTTC
. TRBJ2-2 17 TRBV20-1 many CSARDPSEGAETGELFF TGCAGTGCTAGAGACCCTAGCGAGGGGGCAGAAACCGGGGAGCTGTTTTTT
. TRBJ2-5 14 TRBV10-3 few CAISEMSSRETQYF TGTGCCATCAGTGAGATGTCTAGCCGTGAGACCCAGTACTTC
. TRBJ1-3 13 TRBV11-2 . CASSLSLGNTIYF TGTGCCAGCAGCTTAAGTCTTGGAAACACCATATATTTT
TRBD1 TRBJ2-7 13 TRBV29-1 . CSAGQGQGNEQYF TGCAGCGCCGGCCAGGGACAGGGAAACGAGCAGTACTTC
. TRBJ2-7 12 TRBV7-6 many CASSAWEDEQYF TGTGCCAGCAGCGCGTGGGAGGACGAGCAGTACTTC
. TRBJ1-6 12 TRBV5-1 . CASSLDGGSLHF TGCGCCAGCAGCTTGGATGGTGGGTCCCTCCACTTT
. TRBJ2-7 15 TRBV19 once CASSGRGSSSYEQYF TGTGCCAGTAGTGGCAGGGGCTCATCCTCCTACGAGCAGTACTTC
TRBD1 TRBJ1-2 14 TRBV4-2 . CASSQGQRNYGYTF TGTGCCAGCAGCCAGGGACAGCGAAACTATGGCTACACCTTC
. TRBJ1-1 15 TRBV10-3 few CAISEPFLRDTEAFF TGTGCCATCAGTGAGCCCTTTCTCCGGGACACTGAAGCTTTCTTT
. TRBJ2-5 14 TRBV4-3 . CASSQGTTSATQYF TGCGCCAGCAGCCAGGGGACCACCTCCGCGACCCAGTACTTC
TRBD2 TRBJ2-3 15 TRBV11-3 many CASSLGLAFTDTQYF TGTGCCAGCAGTCTCGGACTAGCGTTTACAGATACGCAGTATTTT
TRBD1 TRBJ1-1 17 TRBV3-1 few CASSPPRQGLMNTEAFF TGTGCCAGCAGCCCCCCCCGACAGGGGCTCATGAACACTGAAGCTTTCTTT
. TRBJ1-4 17 TRBV6-6 many CASSQRSLGQANEKLFF TGTGCCAGCTCTCAGAGGTCATTGGGACAAGCTAATGAAAAACTGTTTTTT
. TRBJ1-4 12 TRBV29-1 many CSVTGNNEKLFF TGCAGCGTTACAGGAAATAATGAAAAACTGTTTTTT
. TRBJ1-1 16 TRBV29-1 . CSGGIFGLGMNTEAFF TGCAGCGGGGGAATTTTTGGACTGGGAATGAACACTGAAGCTTTCTTT
TRBD2 TRBJ2-3 17 TRBV20-1 many CSARGLAGVPSTDTQYF TGCAGTGCTAGGGGACTAGCGGGGGTACCTAGCACAGATACGCAGTATTTT
. TRBJ1-5 14 TRBV7-9 many CASSLSGGNQPQHF TGTGCCAGCAGTCTTAGTGGGGGTAATCAGCCCCAGCATTTT
. TRBJ1-1 14 TRBV5-1 . CASSPTVSDTEAFF TGCGCCAGCAGCCCGACTGTGTCTGACACTGAAGCTTTCTTT
TRBD2 TRBJ2-3 15 TRBV10-3 many CAISDSLAGGDTQYF TGTGCCATCAGTGATTCACTAGCGGGGGGAGATACGCAGTATTTT
. TRBJ1-2 13 TRBV6-2/TRBV6-3 many CASSGRGRGGYTF TGTGCCAGCAGTGGCCGGGGGAGAGGAGGCTACACCTTC
TRBD2 TRBJ2-7 14 TRBV12-3/TRBV12-4 . CASSFAGGVYEQYF TGTGCCAGCAGTTTTGCGGGGGGGGTTTACGAGCAGTACTTC
TRBD1 TRBJ2-7 13 TRBV29-1 . CSVERQGAGEQYF TGCAGCGTTGAACGACAGGGGGCAGGTGAGCAGTACTTC
TRBD1 TRBJ2-2 15 TRBV2 . CASIVGQGDTGELFF TGTGCCAGCATAGTAGGACAGGGTGACACCGGGGAGCTGTTTTTT
TRBD1 TRBJ1-6 16 TRBV12-3/TRBV12-4 many CASSPKGDSPGSPLHF TGTGCCAGCAGTCCGAAAGGGGACAGTCCCGGTTCACCCCTCCACTTT
. TRBJ1-5 14 TRBV11-2 many CASSSGTSPGPQHF TGTGCCAGCAGTTCGGGGACATCCCCCGGTCCCCAGCATTTT
. TRBJ2-3 13 TRBV15 few CATSASPTDTQYF TGTGCCACCAGCGCCAGCCCGACAGATACGCAGTATTTT
TRBD1 TRBJ1-2 18 TRBV19 . CASTRLGGQGGTPYGYTF TGTGCCAGTACCCGATTGGGGGGACAGGGAGGAACGCCTTATGGCTACACCTTC
. TRBJ2-6 15 TRBV18 many CASSPIPLPTTVLTF TGTGCCAGCTCGCCTATTCCGCTACCCACCACCGTCCTGACTTTC
. TRBJ2-1 14 TRBV12-3/TRBV12-4 few CASSPWPNNNEQFF TGTGCCAGCAGTCCCTGGCCGAATAACAATGAGCAGTTCTTC